Following are 9 T cell receptor beta chains from one sample sequenced in a study of T cell responses to AZD1222 COVID-19 vaccine. The repertoire was sequenced with immunoSEQ multiplex PCR; TCRdb's copy has only in-frame clones and lacks some. The sample holds roughly 200,000 clones, just over 90% seen once. Here the sequenced sample was peripheral blood, taken 28 days after the second AZD1222 dose. These receptors came from an adult who received the AZD1222 COVID-19 vaccine.

This clone was picked up one time. The rearrangement links TRBV7-9 to TRBJ2-3; D unresolved. V lost 5 bases and J lost 4, with 10 bases in between. The germline CDR1 and CDR2 sequences are SEHNR and FQNEAQ (reference sequence). The CDR3 totals 13 residues. CDR3: CASSRFNSDTQYF. In nucleotides, the CDR3 is TGTGCCAGCAGCAGATTCAACTCAGATACGCAGTATTTT.

This sequence joins TRBV3-1 (or the pseudogene TRBV3-2) and TRBJ2-1; D may be TRBD2 (5 bases). The germline CDR1 and CDR2 sequences are LGHDT and YNNKEL (reference sequence). V was pared by 3 bases and J by 1 base, with 13 bases between. CDR3 size: 16 residues. CDR3 in amino acids: CASSHLRRVSYNEQFF. In DNA form, the CDR3 reads TGTGCCAGCAGCCATCTGAGGCGGGTGTCCTACAATGAGCAGTTCTTC.

This clone has just a few counts. The V and J genes are TRBV28 and TRBJ1-5; 7 bases line up with TRBD1. Trimming took 6 bases from V and 0 from J; bases not matched to a gene: 14. Per germline, CDR1 MDHEN and CDR2 SYDVKM. The CDR3 covers 18 residues. The CDR3 sequence: CASSYQNRGLYSNQPQHF. CDR3 coding DNA: TGTGCCAGCAGCTACCAAAACAGGGGACTTTATAGCAATCAGCCCCAGCATTTT.

The J gene is TRBJ2-3, the V gene TRBV11-2, with D unresolved. Trimming pared 3 bases from V and 6 bases from J, leaving 13 bases between. The CDR3 consists of 14 residues. Germline V gives CDR1 SGHAT, CDR2 FQNNGV. CDR3 region: CASSFIGVGDTQYF. For the CDR3, the DNA is TGTGCCAGCAGCTTCATCGGAGTAGGTGATACGCAGTATTTT.

This chain joins TRBV10-1 and TRBJ1-1; D not certain. The CDR3 is made up of 11 amino acids. Trimming left V 4 bases short and J 5 bases short, with 5 bases between. CDR1 WNHNN and CDR2 SYGVQD come from the germline V gene (reference sequence). The CDR3 DNA is TGCGCCAGCAGTGGAGGAACTGAAGCTTTCTTT. Its translation: CASSGGTEAFF.

This chain joins TRBV4-2 and TRBJ2-1; 9 nucleotides align to TRBD2. Germline CDR1 and CDR2: LGHNA and YNFKEQ. The CDR3 consists of 19 residues. Trimming at V came to 4 bases and at J to 2 bases, leaving 15 bases not matched to a gene. In nucleotides, the CDR3 is TGTGCCAGCAGCCGACGACTCTCGCGACTAGCGGCAACCTACAATGAGCAGTTCTTC. Translated: CASSRRLSRLAATYNEQFF.

The V and J genes are TRBV11-2 and TRBJ2-1; D call uncertain. The V gene lost 1 base and the J gene lost 3 bases, with 7 bases spanning the gap. The CDR3 extends over 14 amino acids. Germline V CDR1 and CDR2: SGHAT, FQNNGV. The CDR3 sequence: CASSLAVFYNEQFF. The CDR3 DNA reads as TGTGCCAGCAGCTTAGCGGTGTTCTACAATGAGCAGTTCTTC.

This sequence joins TRBV7-9 and TRBJ2-1; D is ambiguous. Germline-derived CDR1 and CDR2 are SEHNR and FQNEAQ (reference sequence). The V gene lost 5 bases and the J gene lost 4 bases, with 9 bases spanning the gap. The CDR3 loop spans 13 amino acids. CDR3 sequence reads: CASSPVGYNEQFF. The CDR3 nucleotides read TGTGCCAGCAGCCCCGTGGGGTACAATGAGCAGTTCTTC.

The chain joins TRBV5-1 to TRBJ1-3; 7 bases match TRBD1. The CDR3 extends over 18 amino acids. Germline CDR1 and CDR2: SGHRS and YFSETQ. V dropped 4 bases and J dropped 0; count of bases not matched to a gene: 13. The CDR3 bases are TGCGCCAGCAGCCAGTCGGGACAGCGGACCTACTCTGGAAACACCATATATTTT. As protein: CASSQSGQRTYSGNTIYF. The variable domain in full, with the rest retrieved from reference TRBV5-1 and TRBJ1-3, is KAGVTQTPRYLIKTRGQQVTLSCSPISGHRSVSWYQQTPGQGLQFLFEYFSETQRNKGNFPGRFSGRQFSNSRSEMNVSTLELGDSALYLCASSQSGQRTYSGNTIYFGEGSWLTVV.